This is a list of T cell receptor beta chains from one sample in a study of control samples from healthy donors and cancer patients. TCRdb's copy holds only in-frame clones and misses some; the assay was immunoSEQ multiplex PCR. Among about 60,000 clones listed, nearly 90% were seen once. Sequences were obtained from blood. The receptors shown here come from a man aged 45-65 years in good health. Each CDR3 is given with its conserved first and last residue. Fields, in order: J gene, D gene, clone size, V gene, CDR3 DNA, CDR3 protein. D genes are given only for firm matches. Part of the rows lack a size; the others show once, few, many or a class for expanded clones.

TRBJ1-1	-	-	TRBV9	TGTGCCAGCACCTCGGGACGAAGGAACACTGAAGCTTTCTTT	CASTSGRRNTEAFF
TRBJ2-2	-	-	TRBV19	TGTGCCAGTAGTCCTATAGCCGGGTGGGAAATCTTTTGGACCGGGGAGCTGTTTTTT	CASSPIAGWEIFWTGELFF
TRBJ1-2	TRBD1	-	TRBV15	TGTGCCACCAGCAGGGGGACCGGGACAGGAGTCTATGGCTACACCTTC	CATSRGTGTGVYGYTF
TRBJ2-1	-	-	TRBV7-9	TGTGCCAGCAGCCTTGGACAGATCAATGAGCAGTTCTTC	CASSLGQINEQFF
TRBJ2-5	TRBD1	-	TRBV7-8	TGTGCCAGCAGCTTAAAGGAGACAGGGGACGGAAAGACCCAGTACTTC	CASSLKETGDGKTQYF
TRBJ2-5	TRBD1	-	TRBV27	TGTGCCAGCAGAAGCTACGGGACAGGGCAAGAGACCCAGTACTTC	CASRSYGTGQETQYF
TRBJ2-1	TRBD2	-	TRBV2	TGTGCCAGCAGAGATAGCCTAGCGGGAGTCTTCTACAATGAGCAGTTCTTC	CASRDSLAGVFYNEQFF
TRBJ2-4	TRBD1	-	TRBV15	TGTGCCACCAGCAGGGACACCCTACAGGGGGTATCGGGCATTCAGTACTTC	CATSRDTLQGVSGIQYF
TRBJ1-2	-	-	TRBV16	TGTGCCAGCAGCCAACTACGGGAGCTGGTGGGCTACACCTTC	CASSQLRELVGYTF
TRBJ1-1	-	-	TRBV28	TGTGCCAGCAGTTTACGGAACACTGAAGCTTTCTTT	CASSLRNTEAFF
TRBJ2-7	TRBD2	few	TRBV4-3	TGCGCCAGCAGCCCCAGAGGAGGGCTAGCGGCTTCCTACGAGCAGTACTTC	CASSPRGGLAASYEQYF
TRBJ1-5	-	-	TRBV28	TGTGCCAGCAGTTTACGGGTCCATAGCAATCAGCCCCAGCATTTT	CASSLRVHSNQPQHF
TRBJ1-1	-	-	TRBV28	TGTGCCAGCAGTTTAGGTGGGGGCACTGAAGCTTTCTTT	CASSLGGGTEAFF
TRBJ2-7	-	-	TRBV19	TGTGCCAGTAGTATAGCGACAAGGGGCTCCTACGAGCAGTACTTC	CASSIATRGSYEQYF
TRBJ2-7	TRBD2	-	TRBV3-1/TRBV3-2	TGTGCCAGCAGCCAAGGACTAGCGTCCCCCTACGAGCAGTACTTC	CASSQGLASPYEQYF
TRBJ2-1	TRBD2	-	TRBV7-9	TGTGCCAGCAGCTTAAAAGCGGGAGTAAATGAGCAGTTCTTC	CASSLKAGVNEQFF
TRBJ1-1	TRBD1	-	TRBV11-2	TGTGCCAGCAGCTTCGGACAGGGGGACACTGAAGCTTTCTTT	CASSFGQGDTEAFF
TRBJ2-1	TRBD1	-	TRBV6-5	TGTGCCAGCAGTTACCGGGACAGGGGTTACAATGAGCAGTTCTTC	CASSYRDRGYNEQFF
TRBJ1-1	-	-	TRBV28	TGTGCCAGCAGTTTACCGGGGGCCCCGACTTTACTCTTT	CASSLPGAPTLLF
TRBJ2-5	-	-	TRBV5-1	TGCGCCAGCAGCCCCGAGACCCACCAAGAGACCCAGTACTTC	CASSPETHQETQYF
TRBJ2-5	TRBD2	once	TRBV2	TGTGCCAGCCAGGGACTAGCGGGAGTGGAGACCCAGTACTTC	CASQGLAGVETQYF
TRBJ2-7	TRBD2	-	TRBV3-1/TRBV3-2	TGTGCCAGCAGCCAAGATCGGGGGGTCCGGTACGAGCAGTACTTC	CASSQDRGVRYEQYF
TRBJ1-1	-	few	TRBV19	TGTGCCAGTATTGTCGGAGTAGCGGCTTTCTTT	CASIVGVAAFF
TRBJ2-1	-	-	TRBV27	TGTGCCAGCAGTTTAGTGCTAGTTGGGGCCTCCAATGAGCAGTTCTTC	CASSLVLVGASNEQFF
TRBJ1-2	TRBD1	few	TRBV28	TGTGCCAGCAGTTCCCGGACAGGACGCTATGGCTACACCTTC	CASSSRTGRYGYTF
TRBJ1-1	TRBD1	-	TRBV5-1	TGCGCCAGCCGATCCCTGGCAGGGGGCATCGGCACTGAAGCTTTCTTT	CASRSLAGGIGTEAFF
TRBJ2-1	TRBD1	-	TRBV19	TGTGCCAGTAGTCTCGACAGGGCCTCCTACAATGAGCAGTTCTTC	CASSLDRASYNEQFF
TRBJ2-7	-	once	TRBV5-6	TGTGCCAGCAGCTTAGACTACGAGCAGTACTTC	CASSLDYEQYF
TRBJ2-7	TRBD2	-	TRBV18	TGTGCCAGCTCACCAGGATCGGGGGGATACGAGCAGTACTTC	CASSPGSGGYEQYF
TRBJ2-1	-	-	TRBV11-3	TGTGCCAGCAGCTTAGGCATCTACAATGAGCAGTTCTTC	CASSLGIYNEQFF
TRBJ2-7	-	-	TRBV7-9	TGTGCCAGCAGCCCCCCTGACCGCTACGAGCAGTACTTC	CASSPPDRYEQYF
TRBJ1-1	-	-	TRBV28	TGTGCCAGCAGTTTAGGGGGGCAGGGACTGGCTGAAGCTTTCTTT	CASSLGGQGLAEAFF